This note documents a single TCR beta chain sequence. Its antigen specificity is not known. There are no base qualities to consult, and no much larger clone falls within one base. The sample's treatment or condition label, in plain terms: roughly 19 received Ad26.COV2.S at low or high dose, single or two shots; 5 received placebo; per-sample allocation not given. Repertoires of vaccine and placebo recipients were sequenced from samples collected on day 63 after the first injection. Between 29 July and 7 August 2020, Cohort 1b enrolled 25 adults aged 18-55 years at one site in Boston, USA. Ad26.COV2.S consisted of a replication-incompetent adenovirus type 26 vector by which a prefusion-stabilized SARS-CoV-2 spike protein from the original Wuhan strain was expressed. The data were obtained in a study of Ad26.COV2.S vaccination and SARS-CoV-2 variants (dated by TCRdb to about 2021). Study-wide context: Vaccine-arm donors were drawn from COV1001, a multicentre, randomized, double-blind, placebo-controlled phase I-IIa trial of Ad26.COV2.S in healthy adults. A total of around 32 samples were included in the TCR-sequenced set, comprising roughly 19 Ad26.COV2.S vaccine recipients, 5 placebo recipients and 8 SARS-CoV-2 convalescent individuals. Trial participants were randomized into five groups of five: low-dose or high-dose Ad26.COV2.S given once or twice, or placebo on both occasions. The specificity and breadth of SARS-CoV-2-reactive T cell receptors after Ad26.COV2.S vaccination were assessed by TCRbeta repertoire sequencing. Investigators did not know the trial group allocation while performing experiments and assessing outcomes. Ad26.COV2.S was given intramuscularly at 5x10^10 or 1x10^11 viral particles, as a single shot or as two shots 56 days apart.

Between the V and J ends, shortened by 7 bases and 1 base respectively, the junction contains 14 bases. The cysteine opens and the phenylalanine closes a CDR3 of 14 amino acids. Left in the record is the CDR3 DNA by itself, 42 bases read in frame from the first base. As encoded in the germline V gene, CDR1 is MDHEN while CDR2 is SYDVKM. Here is what the overall study found, with its caveats: Ad26.COV2.S recipients had higher spike-specific TCR breadth than placebo recipients (P = 0.0014). After vaccination, spike-specific CD8+ and CD4+ T cell responses were reported to show substantial breadth. Comparing responses between vaccine doses or regimens was not something the study was powered to do. Non-spike TCR breadth was comparable between vaccine and placebo recipients, consistent with the vaccine containing only spike. According to the authors, total T cell responses may have been underestimated by the TCR breadth and depth analyses.

The immunoSEQ Assay was the method used to sequence TCRbeta CDR3 regions. After extraction, genomic DNA underwent amplification by bias-controlled multiplex PCR, followed by high-throughput sequencing. The study's processing was this. Collapsing and filtering of sequences were performed to quantify the absolute abundance of each unique TCRbeta CDR3 region. Usable DNA was measured by amplifying reference genes present in all nucleated cells, and TCRbeta template counts were normalized to that usable DNA to estimate T cell fraction. Repertoire TCRs were annotated as SARS-CoV-2-specific by exact matching of V gene, CDR3 amino acid sequence and J gene to a known reactive TCR set. The reference SARS-CoV-2 TCR set was obtained from MIRA and was filtered for enrichment in COVID-19-positive ImmuneCODE repertoires, whereby public or cross-reactive TCRs were removed. Using the MIRA antigens, annotated TCRs were further analysed by specific ORF or by position within an ORF. Breadth was defined as annotated unique rearrangements over total unique productive rearrangements; depth was the summed frequency of those rearrangements. Group comparisons of TCR breadth used two-sided Wilcoxon rank-sum tests. In its TCRdb copy, this immuneACCESS table keeps in-frame sequences only and misses some clones. Where compared with another copy, unresolved V genes explain less than half of these, and the others have no known cause. V and J calls and clone size are as listed in that table; D and trimming were resolved from the DNA. The sample profile shows 300,000 to 400,000 clones; around nine tenths of them were found once. The top ten hold 5% of the sample.

The sequence was collected from a person aged 18 to 65 who received the Ad26.COV2.S COVID-19 vaccine or a placebo. Specimen: peripheral blood, collected in a trial of Ad26.COV2.S vaccine versus placebo. The V gene is TRBV28 and the J gene is TRBJ2-7; the D gene assignment is ambiguous. The bases are TGTGCCAGCAAACAGCCCGGGCAATCCTACGAGCAGTACTTC. This codes for CASKQPGQSYEQYF.